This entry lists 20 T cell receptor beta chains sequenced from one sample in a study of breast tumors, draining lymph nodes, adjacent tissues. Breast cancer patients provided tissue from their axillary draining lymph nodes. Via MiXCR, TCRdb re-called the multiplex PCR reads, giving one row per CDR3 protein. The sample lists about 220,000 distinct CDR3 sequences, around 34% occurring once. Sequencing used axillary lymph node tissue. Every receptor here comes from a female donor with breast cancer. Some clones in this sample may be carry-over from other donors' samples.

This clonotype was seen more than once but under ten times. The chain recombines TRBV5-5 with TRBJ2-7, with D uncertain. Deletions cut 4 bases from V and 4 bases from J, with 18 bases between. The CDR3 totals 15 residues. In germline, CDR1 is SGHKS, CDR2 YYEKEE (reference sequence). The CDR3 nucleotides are TGTGCCAGCAGCGGATCTACCGCGACCGCGTACGAGCAGTACTTC. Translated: CASSGSTATAYEQYF.

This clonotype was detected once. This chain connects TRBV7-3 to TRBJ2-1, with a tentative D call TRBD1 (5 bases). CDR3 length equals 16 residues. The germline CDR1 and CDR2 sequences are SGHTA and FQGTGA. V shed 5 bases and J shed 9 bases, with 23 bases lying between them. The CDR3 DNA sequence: TGTGCCAGCAGCGTTGAAGATCACCCAGGGTCGGGTGAGCAGTTCTTC. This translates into CASSVEDHPGSGEQFF.

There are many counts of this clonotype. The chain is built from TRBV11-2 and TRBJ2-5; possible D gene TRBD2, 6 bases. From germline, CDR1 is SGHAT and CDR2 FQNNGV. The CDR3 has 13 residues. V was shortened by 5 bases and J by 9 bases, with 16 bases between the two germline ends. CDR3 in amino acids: CASSTGTGVSQYF. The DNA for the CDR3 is TGTGCCAGCAGCACCGGTACGGGAGTTTCCCAGTACTTC.

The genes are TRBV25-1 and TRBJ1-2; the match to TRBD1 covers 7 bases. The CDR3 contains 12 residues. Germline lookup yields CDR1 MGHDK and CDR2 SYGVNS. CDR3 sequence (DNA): TGTGCTAGGGGGGACAGAGACTATGGCTACACCTTC. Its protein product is CARGDRDYGYTF.

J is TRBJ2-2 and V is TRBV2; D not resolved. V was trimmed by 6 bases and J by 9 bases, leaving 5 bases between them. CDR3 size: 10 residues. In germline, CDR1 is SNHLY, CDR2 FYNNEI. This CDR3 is CASSNRELFF. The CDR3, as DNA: TGTGCCAGCAGCAACCGGGAGCTGTTTTTT.

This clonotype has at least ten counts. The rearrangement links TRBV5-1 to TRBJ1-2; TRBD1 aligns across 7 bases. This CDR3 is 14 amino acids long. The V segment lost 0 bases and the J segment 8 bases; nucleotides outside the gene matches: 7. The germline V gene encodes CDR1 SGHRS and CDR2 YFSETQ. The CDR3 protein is CASSLVPGQWGYTF. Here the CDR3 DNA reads TGCGCCAGCAGCTTGGTACCGGGACAGTGGGGCTACACCTTC.

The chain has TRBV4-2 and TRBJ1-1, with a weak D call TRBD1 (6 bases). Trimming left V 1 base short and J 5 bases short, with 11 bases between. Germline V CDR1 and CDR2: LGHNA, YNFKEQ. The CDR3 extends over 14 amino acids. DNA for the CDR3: TGTGCCAGCAGCCAAGTTGCGGGGGCGACTGAAGCTTTCTTT. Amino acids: CASSQVAGATEAFF.

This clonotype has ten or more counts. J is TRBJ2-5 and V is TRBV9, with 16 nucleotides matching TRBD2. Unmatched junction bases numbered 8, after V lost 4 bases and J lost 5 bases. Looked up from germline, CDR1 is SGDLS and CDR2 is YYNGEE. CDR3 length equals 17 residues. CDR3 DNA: TGTGCCAGCAGCCCCGGGACTAGCGGGGGGGTTTGGGAGACCCAGTACTTC. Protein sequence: CASSPGTSGGVWETQYF. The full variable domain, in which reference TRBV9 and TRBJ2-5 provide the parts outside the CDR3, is DSGVTQTPKHLITATGQRVTLRCSPRSGDLSVYWYQQSLDQGLQFLIQYYNGEERAKGNILERFSAQQFPDLHSELNLSSLELGDSALYFCASSPGTSGGVWETQYFGPGTRLLVL.

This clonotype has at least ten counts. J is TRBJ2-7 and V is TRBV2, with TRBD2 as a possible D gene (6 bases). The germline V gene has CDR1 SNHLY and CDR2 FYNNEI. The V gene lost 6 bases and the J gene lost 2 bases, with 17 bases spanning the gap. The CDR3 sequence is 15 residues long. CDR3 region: CASRVDGSPTYEQYF. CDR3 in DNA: TGTGCCAGCAGAGTAGACGGGAGCCCTACCTACGAGCAGTACTTC.

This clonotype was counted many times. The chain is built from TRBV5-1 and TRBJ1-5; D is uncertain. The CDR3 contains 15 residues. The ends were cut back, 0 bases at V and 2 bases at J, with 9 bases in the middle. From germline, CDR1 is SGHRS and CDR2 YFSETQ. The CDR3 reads CASSLEGFGNQPQHF. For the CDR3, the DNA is TGCGCCAGCAGCTTGGAGGGTTTCGGCAATCAGCCCCAGCATTTT.

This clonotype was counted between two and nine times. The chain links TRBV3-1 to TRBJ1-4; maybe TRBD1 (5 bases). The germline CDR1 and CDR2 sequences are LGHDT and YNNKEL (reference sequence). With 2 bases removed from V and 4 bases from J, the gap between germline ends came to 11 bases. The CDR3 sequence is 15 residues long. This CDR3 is CASSQRQTLNEKLFF. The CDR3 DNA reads TGTGCCAGCAGCCAACGACAGACCCTTAATGAAAAACTGTTTTTT.

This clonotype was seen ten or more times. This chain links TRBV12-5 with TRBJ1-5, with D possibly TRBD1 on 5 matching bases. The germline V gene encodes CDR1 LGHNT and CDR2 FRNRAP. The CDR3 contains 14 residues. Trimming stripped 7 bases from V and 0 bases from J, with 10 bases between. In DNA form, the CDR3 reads TGTGCTAGTGCACCCGACAGTAGCAATCAGCCCCAGCATTTT. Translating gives CASAPDSSNQPQHF.

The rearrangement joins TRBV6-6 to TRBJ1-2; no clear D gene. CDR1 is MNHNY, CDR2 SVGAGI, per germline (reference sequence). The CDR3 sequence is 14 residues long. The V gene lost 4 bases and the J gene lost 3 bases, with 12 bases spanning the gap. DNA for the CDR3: TGTGCCAGCAGTTCCCTAGGTCGTGACTATGGCTACACCTTC. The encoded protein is CASSSLGRDYGYTF.

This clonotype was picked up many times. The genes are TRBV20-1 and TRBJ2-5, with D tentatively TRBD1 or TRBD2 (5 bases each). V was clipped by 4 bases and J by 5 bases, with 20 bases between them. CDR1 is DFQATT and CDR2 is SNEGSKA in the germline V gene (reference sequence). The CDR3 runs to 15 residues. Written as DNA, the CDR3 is TGCAGTGCTACGCCCCCTGAGGGGTACCGCGAGACCCAGTACTTC. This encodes CSATPPEGYRETQYF.

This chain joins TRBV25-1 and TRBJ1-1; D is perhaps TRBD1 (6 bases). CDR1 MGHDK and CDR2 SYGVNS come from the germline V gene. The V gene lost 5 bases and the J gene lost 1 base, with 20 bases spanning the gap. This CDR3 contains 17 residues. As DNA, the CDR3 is TGTGCCAGCAGTCTTTCCCGGGGGCATAAGGGGAACACTGAAGCTTTCTTT. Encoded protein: CASSLSRGHKGNTEAFF.

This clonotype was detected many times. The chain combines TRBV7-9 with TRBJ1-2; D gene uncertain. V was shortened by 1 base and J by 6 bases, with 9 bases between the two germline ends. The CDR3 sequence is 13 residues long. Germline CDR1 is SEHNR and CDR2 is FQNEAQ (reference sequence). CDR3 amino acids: CASSLEGSHGYTF. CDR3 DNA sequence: TGTGCCAGCAGCTTAGAAGGTTCCCATGGCTACACCTTC.

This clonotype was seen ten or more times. Written as DNA, the CDR3 is TGTGCCAGCAGTCGCCTAGCGGGAGGAGCAGGGACCCAGTACTTC. Encoded protein: CASSRLAGGAGTQYF. This chain connects TRBV7-6 to TRBJ2-5; 11 bases align to TRBD2. The CDR3 runs 15 residues. Germline loops: CDR1 SGHVS, CDR2 FNYEAQ. V was clipped by 6 bases and J by 7 bases; unmatched bases: 10. The full variable domain, its missing parts supplied by reference TRBV7-6 and TRBJ2-5, is GAGVSQSPRYKVTKRGQDVALRCDPISGHVSLYWYRQALGQGPEFLTYFNYEAQQDKSGLPNDRFSAERPEGSISTLTIQRTEQRDSAMYRCASSRLAGGAGTQYFGPGTRLLVL.

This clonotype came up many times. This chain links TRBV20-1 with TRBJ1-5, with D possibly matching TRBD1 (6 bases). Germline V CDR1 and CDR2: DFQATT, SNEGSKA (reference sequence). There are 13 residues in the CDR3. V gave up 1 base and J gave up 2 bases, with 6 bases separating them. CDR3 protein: CSARGQGNQPQHF. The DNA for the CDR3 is TGCAGTGCTAGAGGACAGGGCAATCAGCCCCAGCATTTT.

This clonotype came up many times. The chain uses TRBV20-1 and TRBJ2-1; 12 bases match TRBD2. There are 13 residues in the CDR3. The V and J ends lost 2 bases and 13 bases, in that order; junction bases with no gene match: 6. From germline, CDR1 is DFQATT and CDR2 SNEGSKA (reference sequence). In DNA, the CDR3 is TGCAGTGCTAGAAGGACTAGCGGGGACGCACAGTTCTTC. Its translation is CSARRTSGDAQFF.

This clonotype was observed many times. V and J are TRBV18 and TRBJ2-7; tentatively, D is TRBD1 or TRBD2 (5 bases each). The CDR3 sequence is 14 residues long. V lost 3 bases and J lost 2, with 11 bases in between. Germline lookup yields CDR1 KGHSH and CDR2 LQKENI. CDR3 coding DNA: TGTGCCAGCTCACCCCTCGAGGGACCCTACGAGCAGTACTTC. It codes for CASSPLEGPYEQYF.